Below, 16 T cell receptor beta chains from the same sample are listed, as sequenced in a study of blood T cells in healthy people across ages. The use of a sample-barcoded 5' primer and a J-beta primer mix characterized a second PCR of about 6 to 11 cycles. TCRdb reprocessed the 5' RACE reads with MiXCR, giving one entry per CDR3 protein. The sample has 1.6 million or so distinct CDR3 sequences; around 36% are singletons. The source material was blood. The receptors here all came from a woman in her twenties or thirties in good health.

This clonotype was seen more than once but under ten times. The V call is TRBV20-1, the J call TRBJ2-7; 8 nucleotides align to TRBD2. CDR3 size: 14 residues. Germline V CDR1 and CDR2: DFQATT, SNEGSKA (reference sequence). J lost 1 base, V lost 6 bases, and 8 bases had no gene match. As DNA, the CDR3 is TGCAGTGCGTCCGGGACTAGGGGTTCCTACGAGCAGTACTTC. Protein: CSASGTRGSYEQYF.

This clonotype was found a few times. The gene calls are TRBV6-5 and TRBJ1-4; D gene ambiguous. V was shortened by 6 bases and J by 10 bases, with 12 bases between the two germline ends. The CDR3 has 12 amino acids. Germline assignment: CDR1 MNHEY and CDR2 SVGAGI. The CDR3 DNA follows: TGTGCCAGCAGGCATAAACTCGGAAAACTGTTTTTT. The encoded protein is CASRHKLGKLFF.

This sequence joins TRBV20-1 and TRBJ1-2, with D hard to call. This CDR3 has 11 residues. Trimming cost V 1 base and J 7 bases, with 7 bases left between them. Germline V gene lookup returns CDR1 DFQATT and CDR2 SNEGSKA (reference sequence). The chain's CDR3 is CSARGEGGYTF. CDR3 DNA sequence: TGCAGTGCTAGAGGAGAGGGTGGCTACACCTTC.

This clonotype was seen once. CDR3 region: CSARSVQGIYGYTF. CDR3 nucleotide sequence: TGCAGTGCTAGGTCGGTTCAAGGGATTTATGGCTACACCTTC. This chain joins TRBV20-1 and TRBJ1-2; D unresolved. The CDR3 runs to 14 residues. Trimming took 3 bases from V and 5 from J, leaving 16 bases between them. Germline-derived CDR1 and CDR2 are DFQATT and SNEGSKA (reference sequence).

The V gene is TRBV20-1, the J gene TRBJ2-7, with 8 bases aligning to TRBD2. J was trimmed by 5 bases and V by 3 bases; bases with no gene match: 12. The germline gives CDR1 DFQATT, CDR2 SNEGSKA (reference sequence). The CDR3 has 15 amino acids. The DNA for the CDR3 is TGCAGTGCTAGGAGGGTGGGAGCGGGAGTCAACGAGCAGTACTTC. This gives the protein CSARRVGAGVNEQYF.

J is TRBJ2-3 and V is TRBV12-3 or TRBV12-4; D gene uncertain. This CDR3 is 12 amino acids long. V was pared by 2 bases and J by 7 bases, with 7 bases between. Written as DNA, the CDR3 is TGTGCCAGCAGTTTAAGGAGAAATACGCAGTATTTT. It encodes CASSLRRNTQYF.

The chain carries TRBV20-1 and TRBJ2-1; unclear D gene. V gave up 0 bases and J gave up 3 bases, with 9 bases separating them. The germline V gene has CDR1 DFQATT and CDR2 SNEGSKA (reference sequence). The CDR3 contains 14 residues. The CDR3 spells CSAREVGVYNEQFF. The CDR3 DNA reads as TGCAGTGCTAGAGAAGTCGGCGTCTACAATGAGCAGTTCTTC.

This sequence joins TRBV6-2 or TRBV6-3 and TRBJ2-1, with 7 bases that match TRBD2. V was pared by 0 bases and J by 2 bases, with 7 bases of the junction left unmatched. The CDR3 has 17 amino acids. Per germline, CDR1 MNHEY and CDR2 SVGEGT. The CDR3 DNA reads TGTGCCAGCAGTTACTCGCGGGCTAGCGGTCCCTACAATGAGCAGTTCTTC. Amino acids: CASSYSRASGPYNEQFF.

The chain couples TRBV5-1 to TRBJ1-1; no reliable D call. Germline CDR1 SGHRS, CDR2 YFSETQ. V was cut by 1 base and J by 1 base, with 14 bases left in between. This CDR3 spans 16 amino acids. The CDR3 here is CASSLQTVGSNTEAFF. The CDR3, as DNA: TGCGCCAGCAGCTTGCAAACTGTCGGGTCGAACACTGAAGCTTTCTTT.

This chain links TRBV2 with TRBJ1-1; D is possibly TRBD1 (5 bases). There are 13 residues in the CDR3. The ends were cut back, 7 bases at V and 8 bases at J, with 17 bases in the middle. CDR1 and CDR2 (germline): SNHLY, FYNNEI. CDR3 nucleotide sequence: TGTGCCAGCACTGGACACCAAAGGGTCGAAGCTTTCTTT. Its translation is CASTGHQRVEAFF.

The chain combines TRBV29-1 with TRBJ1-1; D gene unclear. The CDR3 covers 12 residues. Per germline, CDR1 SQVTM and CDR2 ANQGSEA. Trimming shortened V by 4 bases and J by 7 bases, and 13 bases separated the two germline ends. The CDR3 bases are TGCAGCGTTGCCCAGGCAGACTTTGAAGCTTTCTTT. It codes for CSVAQADFEAFF.

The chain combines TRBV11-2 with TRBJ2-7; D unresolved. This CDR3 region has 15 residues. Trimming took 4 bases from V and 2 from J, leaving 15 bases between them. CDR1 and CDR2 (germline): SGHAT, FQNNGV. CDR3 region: CASSSYTGPTYEQYF. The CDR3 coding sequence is TGTGCCAGCAGCTCGTATACTGGACCCACCTACGAGCAGTACTTC.

Here the CDR3 reads CSVEDQGFNEQFF. CDR3 DNA: TGCAGCGTTGAAGATCAGGGCTTCAATGAGCAGTTCTTC. This chain uses TRBV29-1 with TRBJ2-1, with D possibly being TRBD1 (5 bases). The length of the CDR3 is 13 residues. The V gene lost 0 bases and the J gene lost 6 bases, with 9 bases spanning the gap. CDR1 is SQVTM, CDR2 ANQGSEA, per germline.

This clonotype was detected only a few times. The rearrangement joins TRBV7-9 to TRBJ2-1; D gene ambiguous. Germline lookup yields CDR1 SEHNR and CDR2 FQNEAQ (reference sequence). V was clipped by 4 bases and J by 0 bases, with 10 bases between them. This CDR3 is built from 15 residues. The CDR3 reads CASSYTAISYNEQFF. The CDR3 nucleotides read TGTGCCAGCAGCTATACTGCTATCTCCTACAATGAGCAGTTCTTC.

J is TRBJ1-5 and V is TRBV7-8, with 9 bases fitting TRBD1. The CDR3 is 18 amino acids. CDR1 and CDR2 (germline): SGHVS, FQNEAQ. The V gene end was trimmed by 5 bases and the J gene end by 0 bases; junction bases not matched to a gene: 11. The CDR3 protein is CASSLIYRDRASNQPQHF. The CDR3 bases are TGTGCCAGCAGCCTAATTTACCGGGACAGGGCTAGCAATCAGCCCCAGCATTTT.

In DNA form, the CDR3 reads TGTGCCAGCAGGGGGGCGACAATGGGACAGGGGAGGAACGAGCAGTACTTC. Its translation is CASRGATMGQGRNEQYF. J is TRBJ2-5 and V is TRBV28; 10 bases are a match to TRBD1. TRBJ2-7 explains the end of the DNA better; the J call may be wrong. Germline V gene data show CDR1 as MDHEN and CDR2 as SYDVKM. This CDR3 is built from 17 residues.